Presented here are 4 T cell receptor beta chains from one specimen sequenced in a study of blood T cells in healthy people across ages. A second PCR, run for about 7 to 11 cycles, used a sample-barcoded 5' primer plus a J-beta primer mix. TCRdb processed the 5' RACE reads anew with MiXCR; each CDR3 protein has one entry. The sample comprises around 650,000 distinct CDR3 sequences, 40% to 50% of which are singletons, and 25% to 30% rests with the top ten. The material sequenced was blood. The receptors were gathered from a man older than 75 in good health.

This clonotype was counted between two and nine times. The CDR3 sequence: CATSDTQGFNQPQHF. CDR3 coding DNA: TGTGCCACCAGTGATACACAAGGGTTCAATCAGCCCCAGCATTTT. The V call is TRBV24-1, the J call TRBJ1-5, with D hard to call. CDR3 length: 15 amino acids. CDR1 is KGHDR, CDR2 SFDVKD, per germline. Trimming cost V 3 bases and J 3 bases, with 11 bases left between them.

There are a few counts of this clonotype. Here the CDR3 DNA reads TGCAGCGTTGCATCGGGGCTAGAATACAATGAGCAGTTCTTC. It encodes CSVASGLEYNEQFF. The rearrangement links TRBV29-1 to TRBJ2-1; D could derive from TRBD1 or TRBD2 (5 bases each). In germline, CDR1 is SQVTM, CDR2 ANQGSEA. V shed 4 bases and J shed 4 bases, with 14 bases lying between them. This CDR3 spans 14 amino acids.

This clonotype was seen a handful of times. The rearrangement uses TRBV7-2 and TRBJ2-1; TRBD2 aligns across 10 bases. Germline CDR1 reads SGHTA; CDR2 reads FQGNSA. The CDR3 extends over 15 amino acids. Losses at the gene ends were 7 bases for V and 3 bases for J; bases not matched to a gene: 6. The CDR3 sequence is CASNLVAGGYNEQFF. In nucleotides, the CDR3 is TGTGCCAGCAACCTCGTAGCGGGGGGCTACAATGAGCAGTTCTTC.

The V gene is TRBV10-3, the J gene TRBJ1-1; no reliable D call. Germline CDR1 reads ENHRY; CDR2 reads SYGVKD. V was shortened by 8 bases and J by 4 bases, with 11 bases between the two germline ends. This CDR3 contains 12 residues. CDR3 loop: CAIASGFTEAFF. The CDR3 DNA reads as TGTGCCATCGCCTCTGGGTTCACTGAAGCTTTCTTT.